This TCR beta chain emerged from a study of blood T cell repertoires in COVID-19. Study details: From the United States, Italy and Spain came samples of acute and convalescent COVID-19. PBMCs, B-cell-depleted T cells, or T cells provided the cDNA or gDNA that made up the material.

Germline-derived CDR1 and CDR2 are SGHDN and FVKESK. There are 15 residues in the CDR3. Trimming took 3 bases from V and 4 from J; bases not matched to a gene: 8. Per the original data handling: Quantification of nucleated cells was approximated via reference gene primer amplification. The data were produced by immunoSEQ multiplex PCR, yet TCRdb's version contains in-frame clones alone and is incomplete. The DNA gave D and trimming, while V, J and clone size come from that table. The sample yields about 98,000 clones, 82% seen once. This chain links TRBV14 with TRBJ1-2, with 7 bases aligning to TRBD1. The sequenced sample was peripheral blood. This receptor was identified in a man aged 70-80 years with active or convalescent COVID-19. The CDR3 bases are TGTGCCAGCAGCCAGAGCCGACAGGGTAGCTATGGCTACACCTTC. Translated, it gives CASSQSRQGSYGYTF.